A selection of T cell receptor beta chains follows, all from one sample in a study of control samples from healthy donors and cancer patients. Assay: immunoSEQ multiplex PCR; the TCRdb copy retains only in-frame clones and omits some. Of around 250,000 clones listed, more than 65% are singletons. What was sequenced was PBMCs. These receptors originate from an older woman with lung cancer. Both conserved end residues are part of each CDR3. A D gene is named only where the DNA matches it firmly. A clone size is listed for some rows: how often the clone was seen (once, few, many), or a class if it is expanded.

j_call,d_call,v_call,clone_size,cdr3_aa,cdr3_nt
TRBJ1-1,.,TRBV2,.,CASRGHVGSTEAFF,TGTGCCAGCAGGGGACACGTGGGATCCACTGAAGCTTTCTTT
TRBJ2-5,.,TRBV5-1,.,CASSPDGGQETQYF,TGCGCCAGCAGCCCGGATGGGGGTCAAGAGACCCAGTACTTC
TRBJ1-2,.,TRBV29-1,.,CSAYRASTGYTF,TGCAGCGCCTATCGGGCCTCCACGGGCTACACCTTC
TRBJ1-1,.,TRBV3-1/TRBV3-2,.,CASSQAALGTEAFF,TGTGCCAGCAGCCAAGCAGCTCTTGGCACTGAAGCTTTCTTT
TRBJ2-7,.,TRBV11-2,.,CASSLVGGLYEQYF,TGTGCCAGCAGCTTAGTTGGGGGTTTGTACGAGCAGTACTTC
TRBJ2-2,.,TRBV5-1,.,CASSPRIADTGELFF,TGCGCCAGCAGCCCGCGGATAGCGGACACCGGGGAGCTGTTTTTT
TRBJ2-5,TRBD1,TRBV11-2,.,CASSLDTGGSGETQYF,TGTGCCAGCAGCTTGGACACAGGGGGCTCGGGGGAGACCCAGTACTTC
TRBJ1-3,.,TRBV5-1,.,CASSLVGIGNTIYF,TGCGCCAGCAGCTTGGTAGGGATAGGAAACACCATATATTTT
TRBJ2-7,.,TRBV7-6,.,CASSPLQEDETEQYF,TGTGCCAGCAGCCCTTTGCAGGAGGATGAAACCGAGCAGTACTTC
TRBJ2-7,TRBD2,TRBV28,few,CASSLQAGGFSYEQYF,TGTGCCAGCAGTTTGCAAGCGGGAGGGTTCTCCTACGAGCAGTACTTC
TRBJ2-7,.,TRBV29-1,.,CSVTGLSEQYF,TGCAGCGTTACCGGTCTTAGCGAGCAGTACTTC
TRBJ2-5,TRBD2,TRBV7-6,.,CASSTTSRGAGVETQYF,TGTGCCAGCAGTACAACTTCGCGGGGCGCGGGAGTGGAGACCCAGTACTTC
TRBJ1-5,.,TRBV4-1,.,CASSQYGGRDQPQHF,TGCGCCAGCAGCCAATACGGGGGAAGGGATCAGCCCCAGCATTTT
TRBJ1-5,TRBD1,TRBV18,.,CASSWTGNSNQPQHF,TGTGCCAGCTCATGGACAGGAAATAGCAATCAGCCCCAGCATTTT
TRBJ1-5,.,TRBV2,.,CASTRGEQPQHF,TGTGCCAGCACCAGGGGTGAGCAGCCCCAGCATTTT
TRBJ2-3,TRBD2,TRBV5-1,.,CASGPTGLAGDTQYF,TGCGCCAGCGGCCCCACGGGACTAGCAGGAGATACGCAGTATTTT
TRBJ2-1,TRBD2,TRBV2,.,CASSSGGSYNEQFF,TGTGCCAGCAGTAGCGGGGGCTCCTACAATGAGCAGTTCTTC
TRBJ2-1,.,TRBV11-3,.,CASSRGGHDEQFF,TGTGCCAGCAGCCGAGGGGGACACGATGAGCAGTTCTTC
TRBJ1-2,.,TRBV10-3,.,CAISESLTVSYTF,TGTGCCATCAGTGAGTCCCTGACCGTGAGTTACACCTTC
TRBJ1-4,.,TRBV10-1,.,CASSDRDPDYNEKLFF,TGCGCCAGCAGTGACCGGGACCCCGACTATAATGAAAAACTGTTTTTT
TRBJ2-2,.,TRBV5-5,.,CASSPGPRLGPTGELFF,TGTGCCAGCAGCCCCGGGCCTCGACTCGGTCCTACCGGGGAGCTGTTTTTT
TRBJ2-1,.,TRBV20-1,.,CSARGVGEQFF,TGCAGTGCTAGGGGGGTTGGCGAGCAGTTCTTC
TRBJ2-5,.,TRBV3-1/TRBV3-2,.,CASSQDGGPRTQYF,TGTGCCAGCAGCCAAGATGGCGGCCCTCGGACCCAGTACTTC